The present entry profiles one T cell receptor (beta chain) with its context. With 0 bases removed from V and 5 bases from J, the gap between germline ends came to 20 bases. The CDR3 totals 18 residues. The V gene's germline CDR1 is LGHNA and CDR2 YNFKEQ. This specimen comes from a study of blood T cell repertoires in COVID-19. Study details: Samples of COVID-19 (acute and convalescent) were obtained from the United States, Italy and Spain.

Profiled with immunoSEQ multiplex PCR; TCRdb holds only in-frame clones, not every one. The table records some 240,000 clones, around 84% of them present only once. The sample was peripheral blood. The rearrangement uses TRBV4-2 and TRBJ1-5; maybe TRBD1 (5 bases). This TCR was sampled from a woman between 35 and 50 years old who had recovered from COVID-19. Here the CDR3 DNA reads TGTGCCAGCAGCCAAGACCCCAACGGAGGGGCGTCGTATCAGCCCCAGCATTTT. Its protein product is CASSQDPNGGASYQPQHF.